Presented here are 20 T cell receptor beta chains from one specimen sequenced in a study of monozygotic twins with inflammatory bowel disease. TCRdb reanalyzed the 5' RACE reads and collapses them to one entry per CDR3 protein, without DNA. The table lists 150,000 to 200,000 distinct CDR3 sequences. The sample was blood. The receptor source for this set is a human donor with ulcerative colitis or Crohn's disease, or a healthy co-twin of an affected twin (not recorded which).

V usage is TRBV5-1 and J usage is TRBJ2-2; the D gene TCRdb calls, TRBD1, cannot be checked with no DNA. This CDR3 region has 16 residues. CDR1 and CDR2 (germline): SGHRS, YFSETQ. The CDR3 sequence: CASSGQGDVITGELFF. Variable domain in full (rest from reference TRBV5-1 and TRBJ2-2): KAGVTQTPRYLIKTRGQQVTLSCSPISGHRSVSWYQQTPGQGLQFLFEYFSETQRNKGNFPGRFSGRQFSNSRSEMNVSTLELGDSALYLCASSGQGDVITGELFFGEGSRLTVL.

The V call is TRBV28, the J call TRBJ1-2; the TCRdb call, TRBD1, lacks DNA for checking. The CDR3 sequence is 17 residues long. CDR1 and CDR2 (germline): MDHEN, SYDVKM. The chain's CDR3 is CASSSPGQGAPNYGYTF.

This chain uses TRBV6-2 or TRBV6-3 with TRBJ1-2; the D call of TRBD1 rests on TCRdb alone, since no DNA is present to check it. Germline values: CDR1 MNHEY, CDR2 SVGEGT. The CDR3 consists of 14 residues. The chain's CDR3 is CASSYDRDDYGYTF.

The chain recombines TRBV3-1 with TRBJ1-1; without DNA, the TCRdb call of TRBD1 cannot be checked. Per germline, CDR1 LGHDT and CDR2 YNNKEL (reference sequence). This CDR3 has 15 amino acids. The CDR3 protein is CASSQELQGYTEAFF. Complete variable domain (other parts from reference TRBV3-1 and TRBJ1-1): DTAVSQTPKYLVTQMGNDKSIKCEQNLGHDTMYWYKQDSKKFLKIMFSYNNKELIINETVPNRFSPKSPDKAHLNLHINSLELGDSAVYFCASSQELQGYTEAFFGQGTRLTVV.

The rearrangement links TRBV7-8 to TRBJ2-2; TCRdb calls TRBD2, which cannot be checked without DNA. Germline V lookup: CDR1 SGHVS, CDR2 FQNEAQ. CDR3 size: 15 residues. This CDR3 reads CASSLRISGTGELFF.

The CDR3 protein is CASRTEYPGELFF. The genes are TRBV5-1 and TRBJ2-2. CDR3 length: 13 residues. CDR1 and CDR2 (germline): SGHRS, YFSETQ.

The chain recombines TRBV11-2 with TRBJ2-5; TCRdb indicates TRBD2, and absent DNA this call remains unverified. The CDR3 consists of 16 residues. CDR1 SGHAT and CDR2 FQNNGV come from the germline V gene. CDR3 residues: CASSLSSGSSPETQYF.

The chain couples TRBV20-1 to TRBJ1-3; as DNA is missing, the TRBD1 call by TCRdb cannot be tested. This CDR3 comprises 15 residues. Germline V lookup: CDR1 DFQATT, CDR2 SNEGSKA (reference sequence). The CDR3 sequence: CSAQKTGGAGNTIYF.

The chain links TRBV27 to TRBJ1-3; the D call of TRBD1 rests on TCRdb alone, since no DNA is present to check it. The CDR3 is made up of 12 amino acids. Germline V lookup: CDR1 MNHEY, CDR2 SMNVEV (reference sequence). The CDR3: CASSSLGDTIYF.

The chain uses TRBV7-8 and TRBJ2-7; as DNA is missing, the TRBD1 call by TCRdb cannot be tested. The CDR3 extends over 16 amino acids. Germline V gene data show CDR1 as SGHVS and CDR2 as FQNEAQ. The CDR3: CASSARGAPRAYEQYF. Drawing the rest from reference TRBV7-8 and TRBJ2-7, the complete variable domain is GAGVSQSPRYKVAKRGQDVALRCDPISGHVSLFWYQQALGQGPEFLTYFQNEAQLDKSGLPSDRFFAERPEGSVSTLKIQRTQQEDSAVYLCASSARGAPRAYEQYFGPGTRLTVT.

The rearrangement uses TRBV6-2 or TRBV6-3 and TRBJ2-7; there is no DNA to check the TCRdb D call of TRBD2. The CDR3 consists of 15 residues. Germline-derived CDR1 and CDR2 are MNHEY and SVGEGT. The CDR3 protein is CASTLGTSDVYEQYF.

J is TRBJ2-2 and V is TRBV28; there is no DNA to check the TCRdb D call of TRBD2. The length of the CDR3 is 14 residues. Germline V gene data show CDR1 as MDHEN and CDR2 as SYDVKM. CDR3 residues: CASSTGLLSGELFF.

This chain uses TRBV20-1 with TRBJ2-7; TCRdb's D call, TRBD2, is unchecked because there is no DNA. This CDR3 is 16 amino acids long. CDR1 is DFQATT, CDR2 SNEGSKA, per germline (reference sequence). The chain's CDR3 is CSARDRFGRVLYEQYF.

The gene calls are TRBV5-1 and TRBJ2-1; TCRdb selects TRBD2, and the lack of DNA leaves this call unchecked. This CDR3 spans 15 amino acids. The germline CDR1 and CDR2 sequences are SGHRS and YFSETQ. CDR3 protein: CASSLAAGGPNEQFF. The full variable domain, in which reference TRBV5-1 and TRBJ2-1 provide the parts outside the CDR3, is KAGVTQTPRYLIKTRGQQVTLSCSPISGHRSVSWYQQTPGQGLQFLFEYFSETQRNKGNFPGRFSGRQFSNSRSEMNVSTLELGDSALYLCASSLAAGGPNEQFFGPGTRLTVL.

The V call is TRBV7-9, the J call TRBJ1-5; with no DNA, the TCRdb D assignment of TRBD1 cannot be verified. The CDR3 has 16 amino acids. CDR1 and CDR2 (germline): SEHNR, FQNEAQ (reference sequence). Here the CDR3 reads CASSLGHLGGNQPQHF.

V usage is TRBV20-1 and J usage is TRBJ1-2; TCRdb designates TRBD1, a call that cannot be tested without DNA. This CDR3 spans 15 amino acids. The germline V gene has CDR1 DFQATT and CDR2 SNEGSKA (reference sequence). Here the CDR3 reads CSARDQGTGPYGYTF.

The chain employs TRBV7-2 and TRBJ2-7; TCRdb outputs TRBD1, but without DNA this stays unchecked. Germline V gene lookup returns CDR1 SGHTA and CDR2 FQGNSA. CDR3 length equals 17 residues. The CDR3 sequence is CASSLELAPLRGYEQYF.

This chain joins TRBV13 and TRBJ2-1; the D call from TCRdb, TRBD2, cannot be confirmed without DNA. The germline gives CDR1 PRHDT, CDR2 FYEKMQ (reference sequence). CDR3 length equals 18 residues. The CDR3 loop reads CASSQGGIAGGNYNEQFF.

This chain connects TRBV28 to TRBJ2-1; the TCRdb D gene call, TRBD2, has no DNA to confirm it. The CDR3 runs 15 residues. Germline V gives CDR1 MDHEN, CDR2 SYDVKM. CDR3 loop: CASARAGPSYNEQFF.

V and J are TRBV20-1 and TRBJ2-7; TCRdb selects TRBD1, and the lack of DNA leaves this call unchecked. This CDR3 region has 14 residues. The V gene's germline CDR1 is DFQATT and CDR2 SNEGSKA (reference sequence). CDR3 protein: CSARESVGPYEQYF.